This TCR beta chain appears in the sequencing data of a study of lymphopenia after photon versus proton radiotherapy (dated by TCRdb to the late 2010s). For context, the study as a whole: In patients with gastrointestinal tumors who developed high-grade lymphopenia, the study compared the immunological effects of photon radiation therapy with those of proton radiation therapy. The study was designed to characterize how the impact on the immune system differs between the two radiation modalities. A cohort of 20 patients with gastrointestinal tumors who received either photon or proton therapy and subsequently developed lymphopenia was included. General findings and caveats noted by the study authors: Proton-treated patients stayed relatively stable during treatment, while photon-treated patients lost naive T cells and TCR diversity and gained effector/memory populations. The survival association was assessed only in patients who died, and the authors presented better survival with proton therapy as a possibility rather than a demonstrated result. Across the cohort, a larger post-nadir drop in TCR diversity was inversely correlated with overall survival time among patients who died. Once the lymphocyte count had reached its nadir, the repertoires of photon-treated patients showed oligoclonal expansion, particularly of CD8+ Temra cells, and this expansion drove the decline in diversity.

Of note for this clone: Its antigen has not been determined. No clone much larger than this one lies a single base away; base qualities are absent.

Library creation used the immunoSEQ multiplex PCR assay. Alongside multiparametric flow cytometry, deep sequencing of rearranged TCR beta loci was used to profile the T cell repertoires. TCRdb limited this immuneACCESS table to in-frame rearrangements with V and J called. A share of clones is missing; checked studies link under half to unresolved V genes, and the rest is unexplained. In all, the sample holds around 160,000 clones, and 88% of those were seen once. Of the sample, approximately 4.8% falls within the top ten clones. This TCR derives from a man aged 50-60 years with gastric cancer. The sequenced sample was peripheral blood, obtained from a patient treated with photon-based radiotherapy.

Here the CDR3 is given as CASSLSGTGNGYTF. The DNA is TGTGCCAGCAGTTTATCGGGGACAGGCAATGGCTACACCTTC. This sequence uses TRBV28 and TRBJ1-2, with TRBD1 matching 8 junction bases. CDR1 and CDR2, per the germline V gene, are MDHEN and SYDVKM. Germline trimming amounts to 1 base on V and 6 bases on J, with 4 as the count of junction bases outside the gene matches. From the cysteine through the phenylalanine, the CDR3 covers 14 amino acids. Only the CDR3 region is kept as DNA, spanning 42 bases read in frame from base 1.